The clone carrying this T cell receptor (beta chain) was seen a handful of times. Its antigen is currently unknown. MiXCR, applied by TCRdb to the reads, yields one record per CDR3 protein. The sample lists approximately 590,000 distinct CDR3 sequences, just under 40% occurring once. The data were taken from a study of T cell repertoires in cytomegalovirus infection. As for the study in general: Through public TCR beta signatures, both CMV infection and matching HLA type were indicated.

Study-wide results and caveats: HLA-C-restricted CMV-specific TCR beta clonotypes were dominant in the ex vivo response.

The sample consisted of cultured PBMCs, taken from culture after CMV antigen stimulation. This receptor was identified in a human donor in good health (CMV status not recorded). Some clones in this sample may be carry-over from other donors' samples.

The CDR3 region has the DNA TGTGCCAGCAGTTTCGATCCCGGGCCCTGGGAGCAGTTCTTC. It is translated as CASSFDPGPWEQFF. The rearrangement joins TRBV12-3 or TRBV12-4 to TRBJ2-1; no reliable D call. Trimming took 3 bases from V and 10 from J, leaving 16 bases between them. The CDR3 runs 14 residues.